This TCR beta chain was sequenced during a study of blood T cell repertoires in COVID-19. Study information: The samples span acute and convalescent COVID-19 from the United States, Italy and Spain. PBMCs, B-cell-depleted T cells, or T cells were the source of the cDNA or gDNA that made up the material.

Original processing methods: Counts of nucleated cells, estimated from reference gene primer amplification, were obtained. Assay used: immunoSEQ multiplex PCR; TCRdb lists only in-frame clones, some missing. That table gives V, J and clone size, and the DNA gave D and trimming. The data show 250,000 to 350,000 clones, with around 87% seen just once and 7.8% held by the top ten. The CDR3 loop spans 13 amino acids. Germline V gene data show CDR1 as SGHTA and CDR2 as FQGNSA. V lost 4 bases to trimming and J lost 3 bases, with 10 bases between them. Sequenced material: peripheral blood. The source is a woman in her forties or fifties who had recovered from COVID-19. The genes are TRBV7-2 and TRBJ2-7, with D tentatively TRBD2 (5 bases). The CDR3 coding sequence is TGTGCCAGCAGCTCAGACCGGGGCTACGAGCAGTACTTC. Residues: CASSSDRGYEQYF. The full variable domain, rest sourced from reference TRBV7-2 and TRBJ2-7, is GAGVSQSPSNKVTEKGKDVELRCDPISGHTALYWYRQSLGQGLEFLIYFQGNSAPDKSGLPSDRFSAERTGGSVSTLTIQRTQQEDSAVYLCASSSDRGYEQYFGPGTRLTVT.